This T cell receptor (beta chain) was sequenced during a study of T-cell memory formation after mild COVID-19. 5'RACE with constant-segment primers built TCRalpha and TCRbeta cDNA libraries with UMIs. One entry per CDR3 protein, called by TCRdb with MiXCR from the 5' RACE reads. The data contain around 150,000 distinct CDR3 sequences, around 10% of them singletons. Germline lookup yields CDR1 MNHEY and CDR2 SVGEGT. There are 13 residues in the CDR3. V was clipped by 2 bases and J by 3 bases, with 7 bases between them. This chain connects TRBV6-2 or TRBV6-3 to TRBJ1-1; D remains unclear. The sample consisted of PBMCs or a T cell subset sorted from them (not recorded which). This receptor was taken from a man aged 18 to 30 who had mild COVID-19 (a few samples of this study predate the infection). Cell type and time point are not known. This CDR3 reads CASSYRVDTEAFF. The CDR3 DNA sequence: TGTGCCAGCAGTTACCGGGTAGACACTGAAGCTTTCTTT.